Listed here are 22 T cell receptor beta chains from one sample, sequenced in a study of blood T cell repertoires in COVID-19. The table came from immunoSEQ multiplex PCR; TCRdb's copy has only in-frame clones and leaves some out. The repertoire holds tens of thousands of clones, with more than 70% as singletons. Sequencing input: peripheral blood. The source of these receptors is a man in his forties or fifties with acute or convalescent COVID-19.

The chain uses TRBV7-9 and TRBJ2-1, with TRBD1 matching 9 bases. The CDR3 is 16 residues long. V shed 2 bases and J 0 bases; nucleotides not matched to a gene: 2. Germline values: CDR1 SEHNR, CDR2 FQNEAQ (reference sequence). The CDR3 nucleotides are TGTGCCAGCAGCTTAAGGACAGGGGCCTCCTACAATGAGCAGTTCTTC. Translation gives CASSLRTGASYNEQFF.

V and J are TRBV6-6 and TRBJ1-1; the match to TRBD1 covers 9 bases. The CDR3 loop spans 15 amino acids. Per the germline V gene, CDR1 is MNHNY and CDR2 is SVGAGI (reference sequence). J gave up 4 bases and V 5 bases, and 8 bases lay outside the gene matches. The CDR3 here is CASSNKQGAATEAFF. The CDR3 DNA follows: TGTGCCAGCAGTAACAAACAGGGGGCGGCCACTGAAGCTTTCTTT.

V usage is TRBV19 and J usage is TRBJ1-1, with D tentatively TRBD1 (5 bases). V was trimmed by 3 bases and J by 3 bases, leaving 14 bases between them. The CDR3 is 15 amino acids. Germline loops: CDR1 LNHDA, CDR2 SQIVND (reference sequence). The CDR3 region has the DNA TGTGCCAGTAGTATTGCGGGAGGAGGGGACACTGAAGCTTTCTTT. It encodes CASSIAGGGDTEAFF.

J is TRBJ2-3 and V is TRBV28; weak D call: TRBD2 (5 bases). The CDR3 sequence is 16 residues long. V gave up 3 bases and J gave up 4 bases, with 17 bases separating them. Germline CDR1 reads MDHEN; CDR2 reads SYDVKM. Here the CDR3 DNA reads TGTGCCAGCAGTTTCTCGGGGAGACGAGAAGCAGATACGCAGTATTTT. It translates to CASSFSGRREADTQYF.

The chain combines TRBV30 with TRBJ1-2; 8 bases align to TRBD1. The V and J ends lost 1 base and 4 bases, in that order; junction bases with no gene match: 5. The CDR3 covers 14 residues. Germline-derived CDR1 and CDR2 are GTSNPN and SVGIG (reference sequence). As DNA, the CDR3 is TGTGCCTGGAGTGACGACAGGGGTCCCTATGGCTACACCTTC. This translates into CAWSDDRGPYGYTF. Filled out from reference TRBV30 and TRBJ1-2, the complete variable domain reads SQTIHQWPATLVQPVGSPLSLECTVEGTSNPNLYWYRQAAGRGLQLLFYSVGIGQISSEVPQNLSASRPQDRQFILSSKKLLLSDSGFYLCAWSDDRGPYGYTFGSGTRLTVV.

The V gene is TRBV27, the J gene TRBJ2-7; the D gene is possibly TRBD2 (6 bases). Trimming stripped 5 bases from V and 2 bases from J, with 19 bases between. The CDR3 is 16 amino acids. The germline V gene encodes CDR1 MNHEY and CDR2 SMNVEV (reference sequence). The chain's CDR3 is CASSPMISGVTYEQYV. CDR3 DNA: TGTGCCAGCAGTCCCATGATTAGCGGCGTTACCTACGAGCAGTACGTC.

The chain carries TRBV11-2 and TRBJ1-4, with 8 positions matching TRBD1. This CDR3 spans 16 amino acids. Germline CDR1 reads SGHAT; CDR2 reads FQNNGV. J was trimmed by 3 bases and V by 3 bases; bases with no gene match: 6. The CDR3, as DNA: TGTGCCAGCAGCTTGGACAGGGCAAGGGCTAATGAAAAACTGTTTTTT. This encodes CASSLDRARANEKLFF.

The chain couples TRBV7-2 to TRBJ2-1, with D hard to call. Deletions cut 4 bases from V and 10 bases from J, with 14 bases between. This CDR3 comprises 13 residues. Germline loops: CDR1 SGHTA, CDR2 FQGNSA. The CDR3 reads CASSSSPGREQFF. CDR3 DNA: TGTGCCAGCAGCTCATCCCCTGGGCGCGAGCAGTTCTTC.

CDR3 sequence (DNA): TGTGCCAGCAGCCAAGATCCGGGACAGGGAGTCTCTGGGGCCAACGTCCTGACTTTC. Residues: CASSQDPGQGVSGANVLTF. The gene calls are TRBV3-1 (or the pseudogene TRBV3-2) and TRBJ2-6; TRBD1 aligns across 9 bases. CDR1 and CDR2 from the germline V gene are LGHDT and YNNKEL (reference sequence). V shed 0 bases, J shed 0 bases, and the junction held 6 bases outside the gene matches. CDR3 length: 19 residues.

The chain recombines TRBV4-2 with TRBJ2-2; TRBD1 aligns across 7 bases. Germline trimming cut 7 bases from V and 4 bases from J; bases unmatched to any gene: 9. Germline assignment: CDR1 LGHNA and CDR2 YNFKEQ. This CDR3 is built from 15 residues. The CDR3 here is CASNQGSGGTGELFF. In DNA, the CDR3 is TGTGCCAGCAACCAGGGGTCAGGGGGCACCGGGGAGCTGTTTTTT.

The chain combines TRBV20-1 with TRBJ2-2, with D perhaps TRBD1 (6 bases). Deletions cut 3 bases from V and 9 bases from J, with 14 bases between. CDR1 and CDR2 from the germline V gene are DFQATT and SNEGSKA (reference sequence). The CDR3 runs to 13 residues. In DNA form, the CDR3 reads TGCAGTGCTAGTTCCCCCCGGGACAGGGAGCTGTTTTTT. Encoded protein: CSASSPRDRELFF.

This clone has only a few counts. V and J are TRBV7-3 and TRBJ2-2; 9 positions match TRBD2. The CDR3 length is 16 residues. From germline, CDR1 is SGHTA and CDR2 FQGTGA. V dropped 5 bases and J dropped 3; count of bases not matched to a gene: 7. The CDR3 coding sequence is TGTGCCAGCAGCCCCAGCGGGGGGACCTACACCGGGGAGCTGTTTTTT. It specifies CASSPSGGTYTGELFF.

The chain couples TRBV19 to TRBJ1-3; no clear D. The V gene's germline CDR1 is LNHDA and CDR2 SQIVND (reference sequence). This CDR3 has 14 amino acids. Trimming took off 4 bases at V and 0 bases at J, with 7 bases between the two ends. The CDR3 coding sequence is TGTGCCAGTAGTAGCAGGCGCTCTGGAAACACCATATATTTT. Translated: CASSSRRSGNTIYF.

The rearrangement links TRBV30 to TRBJ1-1; D is possibly TRBD1 (6 bases). Per germline, CDR1 GTSNPN and CDR2 SVGIG (reference sequence). This CDR3 region has 14 residues. The V gene lost 2 bases and the J gene lost 2 bases, with 12 bases spanning the gap. CDR3: CAWSSGQSNTEAFF. The CDR3 DNA reads TGTGCCTGGAGTTCTGGACAGAGTAACACTGAAGCTTTCTTT.

This clone was recorded only once. In DNA form, the CDR3 reads TGTGCCAGCAGTTACTCACTAGCGGGAGGTCTCACCACCTACGAGCAGTACTTC. It is translated as CASSYSLAGGLTTYEQYF. This sequence joins TRBV28 and TRBJ2-7, with 12 bases that match TRBD2. Germline CDR1 MDHEN, CDR2 SYDVKM. V shed 4 bases and J 2 bases; nucleotides not matched to a gene: 12. The CDR3 length is 18 residues.

The chain recombines TRBV7-3 with TRBJ2-3; 11 nucleotides match TRBD2. V dropped 5 bases and J dropped 1; count of bases not matched to a gene: 5. This CDR3 spans 16 amino acids. Germline V gives CDR1 SGHTA, CDR2 FQGTGA. The DNA for the CDR3 is TGTGCCAGCAGCCCCGGGACTAGCGGAGGCACAGATACGCAGTATTTT. The encoded protein is CASSPGTSGGTDTQYF. Full variable domain (outside the CDR3, taken from reference TRBV7-3 and TRBJ2-3): GAGVSQTPSNKVTEKGKYVELRCDPISGHTALYWYRQSLGQGPEFLIYFQGTGAADDSGLPNDRFFAVRPEGSVSTLKIQRTERGDSAVYLCASSPGTSGGTDTQYFGPGTRLTVL.

The chain joins TRBV27 to TRBJ1-2, with 11 bases matching TRBD1. Trimming cost V 6 bases and J 3 bases; bases outside gene matches: 9. The germline V gene encodes CDR1 MNHEY and CDR2 SMNVEV (reference sequence). This CDR3 has 16 residues. The CDR3 nucleotides read TGTGCCAGCAGCGCCGCAGGGGACAGGGGGGACTATGGCTACACCTTC. Residues: CASSAAGDRGDYGYTF.

This chain joins TRBV10-1 and TRBJ1-1; no definite D call. Germline CDR1 WNHNN, CDR2 SYGVQD (reference sequence). This CDR3 has 16 amino acids. Trimming pared 3 bases from V and 1 base from J, leaving 15 bases between. In nucleotides, the CDR3 is TGCGCCAGCAGTGATCCACCTATTATACCGAACACTGAAGCTTTCTTT. Translating gives CASSDPPIIPNTEAFF.

The chain uses TRBV11-2 and TRBJ1-2; D possibly corresponds to TRBD1 (6 bases). Germline V lookup: CDR1 SGHAT, CDR2 FQNNGV. The V end was cut by 4 bases, the J end by 4 bases, with 13 bases between. The CDR3 runs 14 residues. The CDR3 loop is CASSSQGRGYGYTF. CDR3 in DNA: TGTGCCAGCAGCTCGCAGGGGAGAGGCTATGGCTACACCTTC.

This sequence joins TRBV9 and TRBJ2-1; 10 bases align to TRBD1. After removal of 4 bases from V and 7 bases from J, the junction contained 14 bases not matched to a gene. The CDR3 runs 17 residues. Germline lookup yields CDR1 SGDLS and CDR2 YYNGEE. The CDR3 sequence: CASSPKVGTGAKNEQFF. For the CDR3, the DNA is TGTGCCAGCAGCCCCAAGGTGGGGACAGGGGCCAAAAATGAGCAGTTCTTC. Combining the CDR3 with reference TRBV9 and TRBJ2-1 gives the whole variable domain DSGVTQTPKHLITATGQRVTLRCSPRSGDLSVYWYQQSLDQGLQFLIQYYNGEERAKGNILERFSAQQFPDLHSELNLSSLELGDSALYFCASSPKVGTGAKNEQFFGPGTRLTVL.

This chain connects TRBV7-2 to TRBJ2-7, with D maybe TRBD2 (5 bases). The CDR3 runs to 13 residues. The germline V gene has CDR1 SGHTA and CDR2 FQGNSA. Trimming cost V 5 bases and J 3 bases, with 11 bases left between them. This chain's CDR3 is CASSKAGYYEQYV. Written as DNA, the CDR3 is TGTGCCAGCAGCAAGGCGGGTTACTACGAGCAGTACGTC.

The chain couples TRBV7-9 to TRBJ2-3; perhaps TRBD2 as D (5 bases). This CDR3 region has 14 residues. Germline CDR1 and CDR2: SEHNR and FQNEAQ (reference sequence). V gave up 4 bases and J gave up 3 bases, with 11 bases separating them. The CDR3 loop reads CASSSTGITDTQYF. CDR3 nucleotides: TGTGCCAGCAGCTCAACCGGGATTACAGATACGCAGTATTTT.